Reported below is one T cell receptor (beta chain). Its antigen is as yet unknown. The record originates from a study of T cell responses to AZD1222 COVID-19 vaccine. Study findings and constraints: Spike was spanned by vaccine-associated CD4 TCRs, which were dominant at 160-218 and 743-854.

The CDR3 has 13 amino acids. The junction had 3 bases not matched to a gene; V was cut back by 3 bases and J by 4 bases. The V gene's germline CDR1 is DFQATT and CDR2 SNEGSKA (reference sequence). Sequencing was performed with immunoSEQ multiplex PCR; in TCRdb, only in-frame clones are kept and a portion is missing. This sample has some 60,000 clones; 89% occur once, and the top ten carry roughly 6.1%. J is TRBJ2-7 and V is TRBV20-1; TRBD2 matches 10 bases. The receptor's source is an adult who received the AZD1222 COVID-19 vaccine. The source was peripheral blood, collected 28 days after the second AZD1222 dose. CDR3 amino acids: CSASGLAAYEQYF. Written as DNA, the CDR3 is TGCAGTGCTAGTGGACTAGCGGCTTACGAGCAGTACTTC.